This TCR beta chain came from a study of T cells in Graves' hyperthyroidism and ophthalmopathy. General study points: Among clonotypes expanded in thyroid above 0.001, most were also found in blood.

This clonotype was seen more than once but under ten times. Its cognate antigen is unknown. Each patient was aged 18 to 65 and had newly diagnosed hyperthyroidism of under 2 months' duration. Amplification yielded TCR beta CDR3 regions, with RNA transcripts as the source. The primer set for the first-round RT-PCR of the TCR CDR3 was HTBI. TCRdb reprocessed the multiplex PCR reads via MiXCR and lists one record per CDR3 protein. The data contain some 740,000 distinct CDR3 sequences, around 13% of them seen just once; the ten biggest clones take up roughly 10%. V gave up 3 bases and J gave up 4 bases, with 14 bases separating them. This CDR3 contains 15 residues. Germline CDR1 and CDR2: KGHSH and LQKENI.

This sequence originates from a woman younger than 30 with Graves' hyperthyroidism. Sample: blood. The chain uses TRBV18 and TRBJ2-3; TRBD2 is a possible D gene (7 bases). The CDR3 sequence is CASSPGGLVADTQYF. The CDR3 nucleotides are TGTGCCAGCTCACCGGGGGGGCTAGTGGCAGATACGCAGTATTTT.